This T cell receptor beta chain was sequenced in a study of T cell responses to AZD1222 COVID-19 vaccine. The protocol was immunoSEQ multiplex PCR, while the TCRdb copy is restricted to in-frame clones and leaves out a portion. The table shows approximately 70,000 clones, with around 84% occurring only once. The study's findings and limits: In the spike-specific TCR repertoire, nearly half reportedly target unmutated variant regions.

V gave up 6 bases and J gave up 3 bases, with 12 bases separating them. From germline, CDR1 is GTSNPN and CDR2 SVGIG (reference sequence). There are 13 residues in the CDR3. This clone was detected once. Its antigen is unidentified. The chain couples TRBV30 to TRBJ1-3; a weak D match, TRBD1 (5 bases). This sample comprised peripheral blood, obtained on day 0 of AZD1222 vaccination. The TCR was taken from an adult in good health. The CDR3: CACQGTHGNTIYF. As DNA, the CDR3 is TGTGCCTGCCAAGGGACTCATGGAAACACCATATATTTT.